This T cell receptor beta chain is drawn from a study of blood T cell repertoires in COVID-19. Across the whole study: Donors in the United States, Italy and Spain gave samples during acute or convalescent COVID-19. PBMCs, B-cell-depleted T cells, or T cells provided the cDNA or gDNA that made up the material.

Germline V gene data show CDR1 as SGDLS and CDR2 as YYNGEE. The V gene lost 3 bases and the J gene lost 0 bases, with 10 bases spanning the gap. The CDR3 contains 15 residues. In the source study's methods: For nucleated cells, counts were estimated from reference gene primer amplification. Profiled with immunoSEQ multiplex PCR; TCRdb holds only in-frame clones, not every one. V, J and clone size are those of that table, while D and trimming were read from the DNA. The repertoire has 200,000 or so clones, 89% of them found once; the top ten carry roughly 6.5%. This sequence was found in a man in his sixties who had recovered from COVID-19. Sequencing was done on a sample of peripheral blood. The rearrangement links TRBV9 to TRBJ1-3; a possible D gene is TRBD1 (5 bases). Here the CDR3 reads CASSGQSDSGNTIYF. The CDR3 bases are TGTGCCAGCAGCGGACAGTCAGACTCTGGAAACACCATATATTTT. The entire variable domain, with the rest obtained from reference TRBV9 and TRBJ1-3, is as follows: DSGVTQTPKHLITATGQRVTLRCSPRSGDLSVYWYQQSLDQGLQFLIQYYNGEERAKGNILERFSAQQFPDLHSELNLSSLELGDSALYFCASSGQSDSGNTIYFGEGSWLTVV.